Listed here is a single T cell receptor beta chain. The antigen this receptor binds is unknown. Per-base qualities were not stored, and no clone one base away is much larger. The High Capacity cDNA Reverse Transcription Kit was used to reverse transcribe all of the isolated RNA, meaning that expressed TCRB transcripts were what got sequenced. Deep immunoSEQ sequencing was performed on naive, central memory and regulatory T cell samples, with an average of roughly 4 million total reads per sample. After sorted cells were lysed in RLT buffer, RNA was extracted with DNase-treated RNeasy Micro or Mini kits, with the choice depending on cell number. To prevent cross-contamination, every cell subset was processed on its own, while patient and healthy donor samples were processed together. The immunoSEQ multiplex PCR was used to amplify TCRB sequences from cDNA, yielding 87-bp fragments that span the CDR3 region. Amplicons were sequenced on the Illumina HiSeq platform. As for the original processing: Synthetic template baselines were used to correct PCR bias computationally, reads within Hamming distance 2 were collapsed, and singletons that could not be merged were discarded. Reads were aligned against IMGT so that V, D and J genes, CDR3 length and insertions or deletions at six rearrangement sites could be assigned. Within each subset, clonotype counts were normalized to sorted cell number, after which true diversity and Gini coefficients were computed with the tcR R package. The overlap coefficient, calculated on TCRB nucleotide sequences, was used to measure repertoire sharing. Out-of-frame TCRB sequences from naive cells were analyzed to stand in for the pre-selection repertoire. In its TCRdb copy, this immuneACCESS table keeps in-frame sequences only and misses some clones. Where compared with another copy, unresolved V genes explain less than half of these, and the others have no known cause. From that table come the V and J calls and clone size; the DNA was used to work out D and trimming. This sample gives 280,000 or so clones in total; approximately 15% of them show up just once. The leading ten clones occupy around 0.015% of the sample.

This sample was taken from a study of beta chain features in type 1 diabetes (dated by TCRdb to between 2017 and 2018). For the study in its entirety: No differences in mean age, gender distribution, total cell number or subset yield were found between patients and healthy donors. A total of under 140,000,000 sorted cells were examined across all samples, and the number of cells per subset was strongly correlated with RNA yield. Naive and central memory subsets were obtained from all 28 donors, but regulatory and stem cell-like memory subsets were isolated from only 8 patients and roughly eight healthy donors. In the study, recently diagnosed type 1 diabetes patients and matched healthy donors were compared on the TCRB repertoires of their sorted circulating CD4+ T cell subsets. What the authors observed across the whole study: PCR may preferentially amplify shorter templates, but because patient and control samples were amplified and corrected together, any resulting skew would affect both groups equally. Because the HLA sub-analyses included only small numbers of individuals, any influence of HLA type on TCRB rearrangement was left unresolved. Fewer insertions and more nucleotide deletions at VDJ recombination sites were observed in patients with type 1 diabetes, implying thymic rearrangement abnormalities. Because cDNA was sequenced instead of genomic DNA, highly expressing activated cells could be over-represented, though the groups showed no difference in activation or CD3 levels. Naive, central memory and regulatory TCRB repertoires appeared to be more alike among patients than among healthy donors. In all four CD4+ subsets, TCRB CDR3 length was moderately but significantly shorter in type 1 diabetes patients.

From each donor, a single peripheral blood sample of around 0.12 L on average was drawn into heparinised tubes. Naive, central memory, regulatory and stem cell-like memory CD4+ T cells were sorted on a BD FACSAria II using a panel including CD45RO, CCR7, CD25, CD127, CD95 and CD27. A purity above 95% was achieved for all sorted populations. PBMCs were isolated right away by Lymphoprep density gradient centrifugation and were stained directly, without culture. So that batch effects would be minimized, each experiment stained and sorted samples in pairs, pairing one healthy donor with one patient. The germline V gene yields MDHEN for CDR1 and SYDVKM for CDR2. V is clipped by 2 bases and J by 0 bases, and the sequence between their germline boundaries is 24 bases long. Spanning cysteine to phenylalanine, the CDR3 consists of 20 amino acids. The kept DNA is CDR3 alone, 60 bases in frame from the first base.

The receptor was derived from a man between 18 and 35 years old with type 1 diabetes. The rearrangement combines TRBV28 with TRBJ2-3; confidence is insufficient to name the D gene. Sample: naive CD4+ T cells from blood. The sample's cell subset or site label, decoded: true naive CD4+ T cells. The DNA sequence reads TGTGCCAGCAGTTTAGGAGAGGCCTGGAGCTCGAAGCCTAGCACAGATACGCAGTATTTT. The translation is CASSLGEAWSSKPSTDTQYF. Beyond the CDR3, the reference TRBV28 and TRBJ2-3 genes provide the residues; the full variable domain reads: DVKVTQSSRYLVKRTGEKVFLECVQDMDHENMFWYRQDPGLGLRLIYFSYDVKMKEKGDIPEGYSVSREKKERFSLILESASTNQTSMYLCASSLGEAWSSKPSTDTQYFGPGTRLTVL.